This record looks at one T cell receptor (beta chain) sequence and its context. Its target is not known. The table came from immunoSEQ multiplex PCR; TCRdb's copy has only in-frame clones and leaves some out. The repertoire holds more than 40,000 clones, with around 78% as singletons. Time point meaning: cycle 4 day 1 (C4D1), after 6 weeks of nivolumab. No patient escaped relapse after autologous stem cell transplantation, and brentuximab vedotin exposure varied. The data stem from a study of PD-1 blockade in classical Hodgkin lymphoma. Study-level results: Baseline diversity in complete responders resembled that of newly diagnosed patients. Possibly reflecting disease activity or prior therapy, repertoire differences have causes that remain undefined. CD4+ TCR diversity, unlike CD8+, climbed significantly by C4D1. In newly diagnosed patients, baseline TCR diversity was reportedly below that of healthy donors.

The source of this sequence is a human donor with classical Hodgkin lymphoma. The sequences come from peripheral blood mononuclear cells (PBMCs), collected before the fourth cycle of nivolumab.

The CDR3 spells CASSQERQGHQPQHF. The DNA of the CDR3 is TGTGCCAGCAGCCAGGAAAGACAGGGGCATCAGCCCCAGCATTTT. The V gene is TRBV4-2, the J gene TRBJ1-5, with 8 nucleotides matching TRBD1. The CDR3 consists of 15 residues. Germline V gene sequence: CDR1 LGHNA, CDR2 YNFKEQ. J lost 5 bases, V lost 3 bases, and 6 bases had no gene match.